This is a list of T cell receptor beta chains from one sample in a study of blood T cells in healthy people across ages. One entry per CDR3 protein results from TCRdb running MiXCR on the 5' RACE reads. The table includes approximately 770,000 distinct CDR3 sequences, over 45% detected once. Sequenced: blood. The receptors originated from a young man in good health. The CDR3 runs from the conserved cysteine through the conserved F or W. A D gene is named only where the DNA matches it firmly. Clone size is shown for a subset of rows, as once, few, many or a class of expanded clone.

j_gene: TRBJ2-1
v_gene: TRBV7-2
abundance: NA
d_gene: NA
CDR3aa: CVSSFPAGYNEQFF
CDR3nt: TGTGTCAGCAGCTTCCCGGCAGGGTACAATGAGCAGTTCTTC

j_gene: TRBJ2-5
v_gene: TRBV7-7
abundance: NA
d_gene: TRBD2
CDR3aa: CASSLASSLAEGETQYF
CDR3nt: TGTGCTAGCAGCTTAGCCAGCTCACTAGCGGAAGGGGAGACCCAGTACTTC

j_gene: TRBJ2-5
v_gene: TRBV5-1
abundance: few
d_gene: TRBD2
CDR3aa: CASSFGGAGEFETQYF
CDR3nt: TGCGCCAGCAGCTTCGGGGGAGCGGGAGAGTTCGAGACCCAGTACTTC

j_gene: TRBJ1-4
v_gene: TRBV5-5
abundance: NA
d_gene: NA
CDR3aa: CASSPWTAATNEKLFF
CDR3nt: TGTGCCAGCAGCCCCTGGACAGCTGCAACTAATGAAAAACTGTTTTTT

j_gene: TRBJ1-2
v_gene: TRBV4-3
abundance: NA
d_gene: NA
CDR3aa: CASSQMGGVDGYTF
CDR3nt: TGCGCCAGCAGCCAAATGGGGGGGGTTGATGGCTACACCTTC

j_gene: TRBJ2-4
v_gene: TRBV7-2
abundance: NA
d_gene: NA
CDR3aa: CASSLTPGHGEYF
CDR3nt: TGTGCCAGCAGCTTAACCCCAGGACACGGAGAGTACTTC

j_gene: TRBJ1-1
v_gene: TRBV5-1
abundance: NA
d_gene: NA
CDR3aa: CASSLTGTSTEAFF
CDR3nt: TGCGCCAGCAGCTTGACAGGGACCAGCACTGAAGCTTTCTTT

j_gene: TRBJ2-1
v_gene: TRBV13
abundance: NA
d_gene: TRBD2
CDR3aa: CASSQIAGTTYNEQFF
CDR3nt: TGTGCCAGCAGCCAAATAGCGGGAACGACCTACAATGAGCAGTTCTTC

j_gene: TRBJ1-2
v_gene: TRBV2
abundance: NA
d_gene: NA
CDR3aa: CATGYYVGGYTF
CDR3nt: TGTGCCACCGGATACTACGTCGGGGGCTACACCTTC

j_gene: TRBJ2-7
v_gene: TRBV5-1
abundance: NA
d_gene: NA
CDR3aa: CASSVGAGSYNEQYF
CDR3nt: TGCGCCAGCAGCGTTGGTGCGGGGAGCTACAATGAGCAGTACTTC

j_gene: TRBJ1-2
v_gene: TRBV6-5
abundance: few
d_gene: NA
CDR3aa: CASIAPGAGGYTF
CDR3nt: TGTGCCAGCATCGCCCCGGGGGCGGGAGGCTACACCTTC

j_gene: TRBJ1-2
v_gene: TRBV4-2
abundance: NA
d_gene: NA
CDR3aa: CASSETWGYTF
CDR3nt: TGTGCCAGCAGCGAAACATGGGGCTACACCTTC

j_gene: TRBJ2-1
v_gene: TRBV4-2
abundance: NA
d_gene: TRBD2
CDR3aa: CASSQQGSGMGNEQFF
CDR3nt: TGTGCCAGCAGCCAACAAGGGAGCGGGATGGGAAATGAGCAGTTCTTC

j_gene: TRBJ2-7
v_gene: TRBV5-6
abundance: NA
d_gene: NA
CDR3aa: CASSGPGRYEQYF
CDR3nt: TGTGCCAGCAGCGGCCCGGGGCGCTACGAGCAGTACTTC

j_gene: TRBJ2-5
v_gene: TRBV7-9
abundance: many
d_gene: NA
CDR3aa: CASSLVGETQYF
CDR3nt: TGTGCCAGCAGCTTAGTGGGGGAGACCCAGTACTTC

j_gene: TRBJ2-3
v_gene: TRBV29-1
abundance: NA
d_gene: NA
CDR3aa: CSAVQGFTAGDTQYF
CDR3nt: TGCAGCGCGGTACAGGGTTTTACGGCCGGGGATACGCAGTATTTT

j_gene: TRBJ2-1
v_gene: TRBV13
abundance: NA
d_gene: TRBD2
CDR3aa: CASSGGAGEQFF
CDR3nt: TGTGCCAGTAGCGGGGGGGCTGGTGAGCAGTTCTTC

j_gene: TRBJ1-5
v_gene: TRBV7-2
abundance: NA
d_gene: NA
CDR3aa: CASSFRHPQPQHF
CDR3nt: TGTGCCAGCAGCTTTAGACACCCCCAGCCCCAGCATTTT

j_gene: TRBJ2-5
v_gene: TRBV6-6
abundance: few
d_gene: NA
CDR3aa: CASSYSPLWLEQETQYF
CDR3nt: TGTGCCAGCAGTTACTCCCCGCTCTGGTTAGAACAAGAGACCCAGTACTTC

j_gene: TRBJ2-5
v_gene: TRBV20-1
abundance: NA
d_gene: NA
CDR3aa: CSAISTGSRGQYF
CDR3nt: TGCAGTGCTATTAGCACAGGGTCGCGGGGGCAGTACTTC

j_gene: TRBJ1-2
v_gene: TRBV9
abundance: few
d_gene: NA
CDR3aa: CASSVGAGYTF
CDR3nt: TGTGCCAGCAGTGTAGGGGCTGGCTACACCTTC

j_gene: TRBJ2-7
v_gene: TRBV20-1
abundance: NA
d_gene: TRBD2
CDR3aa: CSVSAGGAYEQYF
CDR3nt: TGCAGTGTATCAGCGGGGGGAGCCTACGAGCAGTACTTC

j_gene: TRBJ2-1
v_gene: TRBV12-3/TRBV12-4
abundance: once
d_gene: TRBD1
CDR3aa: CASSSGTGTNEQFF
CDR3nt: TGTGCCAGCAGTTCCGGGACAGGGACCAATGAGCAGTTCTTC

j_gene: TRBJ2-1
v_gene: TRBV6-2/TRBV6-3
abundance: NA
d_gene: TRBD2
CDR3aa: CASSQTMGLAAYNEQFF
CDR3nt: TGTGCCAGCAGTCAGACCATGGGACTAGCGGCCTACAATGAGCAGTTCTTC

j_gene: TRBJ1-6
v_gene: TRBV20-1
abundance: NA
d_gene: TRBD1
CDR3aa: CSARVPGQLHSPLHF
CDR3nt: TGCAGTGCTAGAGTTCCGGGACAGTTACATTCACCCCTCCACTTT

j_gene: TRBJ2-2
v_gene: TRBV20-1
abundance: NA
d_gene: NA
CDR3aa: CSARVGRDLAGELFF
CDR3nt: TGCAGTGCTAGGGTTGGGCGGGATCTCGCCGGGGAGCTGTTTTTT

j_gene: TRBJ1-2
v_gene: TRBV20-1
abundance: NA
d_gene: TRBD1
CDR3aa: CSARDRQGRVTGNYGYTF
CDR3nt: TGCAGTGCTAGAGACCGACAGGGGCGGGTTACGGGCAACTATGGCTACACCTTC

j_gene: TRBJ2-1
v_gene: TRBV20-1
abundance: NA
d_gene: NA
CDR3aa: CSARDQQGCNEQFF
CDR3nt: TGCAGTGCTAGAGATCAACAGGGCTGCAATGAGCAGTTCTTC

j_gene: TRBJ2-7
v_gene: TRBV7-2
abundance: NA
d_gene: NA
CDR3aa: CASSLTVEIYEQYF
CDR3nt: TGTGCCAGCAGCTTAACCGTGGAGATCTACGAGCAGTACTTC

j_gene: TRBJ2-3
v_gene: TRBV20-1
abundance: few
d_gene: NA
CDR3aa: CSASDPPGQYF
CDR3nt: TGCAGTGCCTCCGACCCTCCGGGGCAGTATTTT

j_gene: TRBJ1-1
v_gene: TRBV4-3
abundance: NA
d_gene: NA
CDR3aa: CASSLRLGENTEAFF
CDR3nt: TGCGCCAGCAGCCTACGCCTGGGGGAGAACACTGAAGCTTTCTTT

j_gene: TRBJ2-6
v_gene: TRBV12-3/TRBV12-4
abundance: NA
d_gene: NA
CDR3aa: CASRRREYPGVLTF
CDR3nt: TGTGCCAGCAGGCGCCGGGAGTACCCAGGCGTCCTGACTTTC

j_gene: TRBJ1-2
v_gene: TRBV7-2
abundance: NA
d_gene: TRBD1
CDR3aa: CASSPETGGYSDGYTF
CDR3nt: TGTGCCAGCAGCCCAGAGACAGGGGGCTATAGTGATGGCTACACCTTC

j_gene: TRBJ1-5
v_gene: TRBV30
abundance: NA
d_gene: NA
CDR3aa: CAWSSFRAGGSDQPQHF
CDR3nt: TGTGCCTGGAGTTCCTTCCGCGCGGGGGGATCGGATCAGCCCCAGCATTTT

j_gene: TRBJ1-2
v_gene: TRBV3-1
abundance: NA
d_gene: NA
CDR3aa: CASSLGSVNSYTF
CDR3nt: TGTGCCAGCAGCCTCGGGTCCGTAAACAGCTACACCTTC

j_gene: TRBJ2-7
v_gene: TRBV20-1
abundance: NA
d_gene: TRBD2
CDR3aa: CSARKPGLAVNSREQYF
CDR3nt: TGCAGTGCTAGGAAACCGGGACTAGCGGTGAACTCGCGCGAGCAGTACTTC

j_gene: TRBJ2-5
v_gene: TRBV6-1
abundance: NA
d_gene: NA
CDR3aa: CASSEVMDETQYF
CDR3nt: TGTGCCAGCAGTGAAGTGATGGACGAGACCCAGTACTTC

j_gene: TRBJ2-6
v_gene: TRBV7-2
abundance: few
d_gene: NA
CDR3aa: CASSLFTGANVLTF
CDR3nt: TGTGCCAGCAGCTTATTTACTGGGGCCAACGTCCTGACTTTC

j_gene: TRBJ2-1
v_gene: TRBV27
abundance: few
d_gene: NA
CDR3aa: CASSFTYADGQFF
CDR3nt: TGTGCCAGCAGTTTTACGTACGCCGATGGGCAGTTCTTC

j_gene: TRBJ1-2
v_gene: TRBV12-3/TRBV12-4
abundance: NA
d_gene: NA
CDR3aa: CASSLLVGGYGYTF
CDR3nt: TGTGCCAGCAGTTTACTGGTTGGAGGCTATGGCTACACCTTC

j_gene: TRBJ2-1
v_gene: TRBV20-1
abundance: NA
d_gene: TRBD2
CDR3aa: CSAMGGGYNEQFF
CDR3nt: TGCAGTGCGATGGGCGGGGGATACAATGAGCAGTTCTTC

j_gene: TRBJ2-7
v_gene: TRBV11-2
abundance: NA
d_gene: NA
CDR3aa: CASSLVAPYSYEQYF
CDR3nt: TGTGCCAGCAGCTTAGTCGCCCCGTACAGCTACGAGCAGTACTTC

j_gene: TRBJ2-1
v_gene: TRBV27
abundance: NA
d_gene: NA
CDR3aa: CASKKWRHNEQFF
CDR3nt: TGTGCCAGCAAAAAGTGGAGGCACAATGAGCAGTTCTTC

j_gene: TRBJ1-2
v_gene: TRBV29-1
abundance: NA
d_gene: TRBD1
CDR3aa: CSAETGNYGYTF
CDR3nt: TGCAGCGCCGAGACAGGGAACTATGGCTACACCTTC

j_gene: TRBJ1-4
v_gene: TRBV29-1
abundance: NA
d_gene: TRBD1
CDR3aa: CSVGQGGYEKLFF
CDR3nt: TGCAGCGTTGGGCAGGGGGGATACGAAAAACTGTTTTTT

j_gene: TRBJ2-1
v_gene: TRBV29-1
abundance: NA
d_gene: TRBD2
CDR3aa: CSAGGPAGFPFNEQFF
CDR3nt: TGCAGCGCTGGGGGACCAGCGGGATTCCCGTTTAATGAGCAGTTCTTC

j_gene: TRBJ2-2
v_gene: TRBV9
abundance: NA
d_gene: NA
CDR3aa: CASSLSGANTGELFF
CDR3nt: TGTGCCAGCAGCCTCAGCGGTGCGAACACCGGGGAGCTGTTTTTT

j_gene: TRBJ2-1
v_gene: TRBV7-9
abundance: NA
d_gene: TRBD2
CDR3aa: CASSLAGGTSYNEQFF
CDR3nt: TGTGCCAGCAGCTTAGCGGGGGGGACGTCCTACAATGAGCAGTTCTTC

j_gene: TRBJ2-7
v_gene: TRBV30
abundance: NA
d_gene: NA
CDR3aa: CAWRKTYEQYF
CDR3nt: TGTGCCTGGAGAAAGACCTACGAGCAGTACTTC

j_gene: TRBJ1-1
v_gene: TRBV6-1
abundance: once
d_gene: NA
CDR3aa: CASSELGNTEAFF
CDR3nt: TGTGCCAGCAGTGAATTAGGGAACACTGAAGCTTTCTTT

j_gene: TRBJ1-2
v_gene: TRBV6-5
abundance: NA
d_gene: TRBD1
CDR3aa: CASKNPGGDGYTF
CDR3nt: TGTGCCAGCAAAAATCCAGGGGGCGATGGCTACACCTTC